This T cell receptor (beta chain) emerged from a study of blood T cell repertoires in COVID-19. Method: immunoSEQ multiplex PCR; TCRdb's copy keeps in-frame clones and lacks some. The sample lists about 350,000 clones, more than 70% occurring once. The CDR3 has 15 amino acids. The germline V gene encodes CDR1 LNHNV and CDR2 YYDKDF (reference sequence). Unmatched junction bases numbered 4, after V lost 3 bases and J lost 5 bases. This receptor was taken from a woman younger than 45 who had been exposed to COVID-19. The rearrangement links TRBV15 to TRBJ2-2; 9 bases fit TRBD1. Sequences were obtained from PBMCs or T cells enriched from blood (not recorded which). The CDR3 spells CATSRPGQGTGELFF. The CDR3 nucleotides are TGTGCCACCAGCAGGCCGGGACAGGGAACCGGGGAGCTGTTTTTT.